These T cell receptor beta chains were read from a single sample in a study of identical twins. TCRdb reprocessed the 5' RACE reads with MiXCR, giving one entry per CDR3 protein. Of 500,000 or so distinct CDR3 sequences in the sample, 20% to 25% are singletons; the top ten hold around 0.9%. This same sample was also taken into another study, of T cells expressing NK-cell markers.

Sequenced input: CD4+ T cells sorted from blood. These receptors were collected from a woman younger than 35 in good health. CDR3s include the opening cysteine and the closing phenylalanine or tryptophan. D genes are given only for firm matches. A row's size may be missing; if present it is once, few, many or a size class.

j_call: TRBJ1-4
v_call: TRBV29-1
clone_size: .
d_call: .
cdr3_nt: TGCAGCGTTATGGGGGTGACTCTCGAAAAACTGTTTTTT
cdr3_aa: CSVMGVTLEKLFF

j_call: TRBJ2-1
v_call: TRBV20-1
clone_size: many
d_call: .
cdr3_nt: TGCAGTGCGCTCTGGAGGTCCTACAATGAGCAGTTCTTC
cdr3_aa: CSALWRSYNEQFF

j_call: TRBJ2-2
v_call: TRBV10-1
clone_size: .
d_call: .
cdr3_nt: TGCGCCAGCAGTGGAACCTTCTCAGGGGTCCACACCGGGGAGCTGTTTTTT
cdr3_aa: CASSGTFSGVHTGELFF

j_call: TRBJ2-1
v_call: TRBV11-2
clone_size: .
d_call: .
cdr3_nt: TGTGCCAGCAGGGCAACTTTCTCCTACAATGAGCAGTTCTTC
cdr3_aa: CASRATFSYNEQFF

j_call: TRBJ2-5
v_call: TRBV9
clone_size: once
d_call: TRBD2
cdr3_nt: TGTGCCAGCAGCACCCGGGGCGGGAGGGGCCAAGAGACCCAGTACTTC
cdr3_aa: CASSTRGGRGQETQYF

j_call: TRBJ2-7
v_call: TRBV12-3/TRBV12-4
clone_size: few
d_call: TRBD2
cdr3_nt: TGTGCCAGCAGTTTAGGTACCGGGCTAGCGGCCTACGAGCAGTACTTC
cdr3_aa: CASSLGTGLAAYEQYF

j_call: TRBJ1-4
v_call: TRBV12-3/TRBV12-4
clone_size: .
d_call: .
cdr3_nt: TGTGCCAGCAGACCGACAGGTACCAATGAAAAACTGTTTTTT
cdr3_aa: CASRPTGTNEKLFF

j_call: TRBJ2-1
v_call: TRBV9
clone_size: few
d_call: TRBD1
cdr3_nt: TGTGCCAGCAGCGACGACAGGGGGATCTGGGCTCACAATGAGCAGTTCTTC
cdr3_aa: CASSDDRGIWAHNEQFF

j_call: TRBJ1-1
v_call: TRBV3-1
clone_size: few
d_call: .
cdr3_nt: TGTGCCAGCAGCCAGACAGAATCTGAAGCTTTCTTT
cdr3_aa: CASSQTESEAFF

j_call: TRBJ2-1
v_call: TRBV20-1
clone_size: .
d_call: .
cdr3_nt: TGCAGTGCTAGAGATCCCGGACTGGCGCACCGCGATGAGCAGTTCTTC
cdr3_aa: CSARDPGLAHRDEQFF